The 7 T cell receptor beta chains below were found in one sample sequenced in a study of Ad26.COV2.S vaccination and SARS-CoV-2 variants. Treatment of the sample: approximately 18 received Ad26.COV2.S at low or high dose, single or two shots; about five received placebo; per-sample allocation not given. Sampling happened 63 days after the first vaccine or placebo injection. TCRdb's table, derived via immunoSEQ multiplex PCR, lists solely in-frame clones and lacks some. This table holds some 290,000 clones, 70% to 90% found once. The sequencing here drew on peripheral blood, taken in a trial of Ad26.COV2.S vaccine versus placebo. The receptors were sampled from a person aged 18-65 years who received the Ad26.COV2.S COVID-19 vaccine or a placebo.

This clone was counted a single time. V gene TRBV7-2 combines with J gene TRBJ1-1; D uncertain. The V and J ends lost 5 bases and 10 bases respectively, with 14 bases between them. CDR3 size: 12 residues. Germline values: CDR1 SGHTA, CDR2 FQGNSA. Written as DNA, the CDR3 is TGTGCCAGCAGCCTTGCGACCCTAGGAGCTTTCTTT. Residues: CASSLATLGAFF. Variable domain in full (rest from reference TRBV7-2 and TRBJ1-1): GAGVSQSPSNKVTEKGKDVELRCDPISGHTALYWYRQSLGQGLEFLIYFQGNSAPDKSGLPSDRFSAERTGGSVSTLTIQRTQQEDSAVYLCASSLATLGAFFGQGTRLTVV.

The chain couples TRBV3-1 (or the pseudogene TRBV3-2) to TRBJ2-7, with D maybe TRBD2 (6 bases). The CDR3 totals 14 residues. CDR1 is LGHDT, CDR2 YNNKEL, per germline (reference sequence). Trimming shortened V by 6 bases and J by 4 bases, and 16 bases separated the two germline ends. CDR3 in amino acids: CASSPAGRRYEQYF. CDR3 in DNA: TGTGCCAGCAGTCCCGCGGGACGGAGATACGAGCAGTACTTC.

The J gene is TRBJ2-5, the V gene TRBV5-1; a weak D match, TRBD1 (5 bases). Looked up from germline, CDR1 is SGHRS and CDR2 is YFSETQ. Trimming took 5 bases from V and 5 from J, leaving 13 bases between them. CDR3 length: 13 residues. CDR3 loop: CASSRQSAETQYF. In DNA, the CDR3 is TGCGCCAGCAGTCGACAGTCCGCGGAGACCCAGTACTTC.

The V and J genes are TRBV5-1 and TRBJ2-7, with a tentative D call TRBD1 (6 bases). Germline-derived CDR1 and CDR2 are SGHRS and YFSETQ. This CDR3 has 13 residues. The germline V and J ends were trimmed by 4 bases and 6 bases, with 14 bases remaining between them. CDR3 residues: CASSQKTGTEQYF. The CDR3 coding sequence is TGCGCCAGCAGCCAGAAGACAGGAACCGAGCAGTACTTC.

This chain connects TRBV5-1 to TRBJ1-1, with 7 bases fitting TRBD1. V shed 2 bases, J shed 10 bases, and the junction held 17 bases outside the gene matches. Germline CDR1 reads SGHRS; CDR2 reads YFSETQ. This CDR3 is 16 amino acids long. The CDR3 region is CASSFQGTDMSVAAFF. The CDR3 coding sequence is TGCGCCAGCAGCTTCCAGGGGACAGATATGAGTGTCGCAGCTTTCTTT.

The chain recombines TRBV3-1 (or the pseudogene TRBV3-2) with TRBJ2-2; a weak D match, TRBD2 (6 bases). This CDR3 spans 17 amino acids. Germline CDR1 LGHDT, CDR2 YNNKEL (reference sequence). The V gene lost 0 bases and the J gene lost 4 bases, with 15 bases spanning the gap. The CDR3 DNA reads TGTGCCAGCAGCCAAGATTCGGGCGGGGTCGGCACCGGGGAGCTGTTTTTT. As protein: CASSQDSGGVGTGELFF.

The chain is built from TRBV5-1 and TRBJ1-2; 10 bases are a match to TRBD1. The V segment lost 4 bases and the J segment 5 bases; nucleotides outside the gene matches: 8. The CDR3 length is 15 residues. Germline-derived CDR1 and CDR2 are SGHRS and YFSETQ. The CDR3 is CASSPATGGQYGYTF. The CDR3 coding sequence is TGCGCCAGCAGCCCCGCGACAGGGGGCCAGTATGGCTACACCTTC.